Below, 17 T cell receptor beta chains from the same sample are listed, as sequenced in a study of cytomegalovirus exposure and HLA in healthy donors. 60 Vbeta and 13 Jbeta primers were used in PCR. Profiling relied on immunoSEQ multiplex PCR, and the TCRdb table lists in-frame clones only, not all of them. The sample contains 130,000 or so clones, about 8.6% of which appear only once. The source material was PBMCs. The receptors originated from a woman between 40 and 50 years old in good health and CMV-seropositive.

This clone was found a few times. The chain employs TRBV11-2 and TRBJ2-3; D gene uncertain. V dropped 1 base and J dropped 5 bases, with 4 bases sitting between them. The CDR3 sequence is 12 residues long. The germline CDR1 and CDR2 sequences are SGHAT and FQNNGV. This CDR3 is CASSLVIDTQYF. For the CDR3, the DNA is TGTGCCAGCAGCTTAGTAATAGATACGCAGTATTTT.

The chain combines TRBV10-3 with TRBJ1-2, with no clear D. The CDR3 has 12 amino acids. Trimming removed 2 bases from V and 7 bases from J, with 8 bases in between. Germline lookup yields CDR1 ENHRY and CDR2 SYGVKD. The CDR3 loop reads CAISEESFGYTF. The CDR3 DNA follows: TGTGCCATCAGTGAGGAGAGTTTTGGCTACACCTTC.

This clone has a handful of counts. This chain joins TRBV5-1 and TRBJ1-1, with a weak D call TRBD1 (5 bases). Germline CDR1 and CDR2: SGHRS and YFSETQ. Trimming pared 9 bases from V and 3 bases from J, leaving 18 bases between. This CDR3 comprises 14 residues. The CDR3 DNA follows: TGCGCCACTCACTCCGACAGTGGGGACACTGAAGCTTTCTTT. This codes for CATHSDSGDTEAFF. The whole variable domain, remainder taken from reference TRBV5-1 and TRBJ1-1, is KAGVTQTPRYLIKTRGQQVTLSCSPISGHRSVSWYQQTPGQGLQFLFEYFSETQRNKGNFPGRFSGRQFSNSRSEMNVSTLELGDSALYLCATHSDSGDTEAFFGQGTRLTVV.

The chain recombines TRBV6-1 with TRBJ1-5, with 7 bases identical to TRBD1. The V segment lost 6 bases and the J segment 5 bases; nucleotides outside the gene matches: 4. Per germline, CDR1 MNHNS and CDR2 SASEGT. The length of the CDR3 is 13 residues. In DNA, the CDR3 is TGTGCCAGCAGCCGAGGGGGCGATCAGCCCCAGCATTTT. It is translated as CASSRGGDQPQHF.

This clone appeared a few times. The rearrangement links TRBV7-9 to TRBJ2-1; D may be TRBD2 (5 bases). In germline, CDR1 is SEHNR, CDR2 FQNEAQ (reference sequence). V was pared by 5 bases and J by 10 bases, with 15 bases between. The CDR3 covers 13 residues. CDR3 sequence reads: CASSIPLRAEQFF. The CDR3 DNA is TGTGCCAGCAGCATACCTCTGAGGGCAGAGCAGTTCTTC.

The V and J genes are TRBV19 and TRBJ1-4; TRBD1 agrees at 8 bases. With 10 bases clipped from V and 7 bases from J, the junction kept 8 bases outside the gene matches. This CDR3 region has 13 residues. Germline V CDR1 and CDR2: LNHDA, SQIVND (reference sequence). The CDR3 nucleotides read TGTGCCACCAGGGGGCTTGGAAGTGAAAAACTGTTTTTT. This encodes CATRGLGSEKLFF.

This clone was seen a handful of times. J is TRBJ2-7 and V is TRBV5-5, with TRBD1 matching over 7 bases. Germline-derived CDR1 and CDR2 are SGHKS and YYEKEE (reference sequence). The CDR3 has 13 amino acids. J lost 3 bases, V lost 4 bases, and 4 bases had no gene match. As DNA, the CDR3 is TGTGCCAGCAGCCTGACAGGGAGCTACGAGCAGTACTTC. Protein: CASSLTGSYEQYF.

This clone has only a few counts. The J gene is TRBJ2-5, the V gene TRBV30, with D perhaps matching TRBD2 (5 bases). Germline CDR1 reads GTSNPN; CDR2 reads SVGIG (reference sequence). The germline V and J ends were trimmed by 4 bases and 6 bases, with 15 bases remaining between them. This CDR3 comprises 13 residues. This CDR3 is CAWTPGLSKTQYF. The CDR3, as DNA: TGTGCCTGGACACCTGGACTCTCGAAGACCCAGTACTTC.

The chain is built from TRBV30 and TRBJ1-2, with TRBD1 matching over 8 bases. Germline lookup yields CDR1 GTSNPN and CDR2 SVGIG (reference sequence). The ends lost 2 bases at V and 0 bases at J; junction bases unmatched: 11. The CDR3 extends over 17 amino acids. As DNA, the CDR3 is TGTGCCTGGAGTTTCGGACAGGGACAAGTGGCTAACTATGGCTACACCTTC. This codes for CAWSFGQGQVANYGYTF.

V usage is TRBV7-9 and J usage is TRBJ2-1, with a possible D match to TRBD2 (6 bases). CDR1 SEHNR and CDR2 FQNEAQ come from the germline V gene (reference sequence). The length of the CDR3 is 16 residues. The germline V and J ends were trimmed by 5 bases and 1 base, with 15 bases remaining between them. The CDR3 loop is CASSPGGQGSYNEQFF. In nucleotides, the CDR3 is TGTGCCAGCAGCCCCGGGGGTCAGGGTTCCTACAATGAGCAGTTCTTC.

This clone was observed a handful of times. The V gene is TRBV7-9, the J gene TRBJ1-3; 7 nucleotides match TRBD1. V lost 5 bases, J lost 4 bases, and 8 bases stayed unmatched. The CDR3 extends over 15 amino acids. Germline loops: CDR1 SEHNR, CDR2 FQNEAQ (reference sequence). In DNA form, the CDR3 reads TGTGCCAGCAGCATACGACAGGGCCTGGGAAACACCATATATTTT. It specifies CASSIRQGLGNTIYF. Full variable domain (outside the CDR3, taken from reference TRBV7-9 and TRBJ1-3): DTGVSQNPRHKITKRGQNVTFRCDPISEHNRLYWYRQTLGQGPEFLTYFQNEAQLEKSRLLSDRFSAERPKGSFSTLEIQRTEQGDSAMYLCASSIRQGLGNTIYFGEGSWLTVV.

This clone has just a few counts. The rearrangement links TRBV6-1 to TRBJ2-7; TRBD1 aligns across 7 bases. Germline CDR1 is MNHNS and CDR2 is SASEGT. The CDR3 runs 15 residues. V shed 6 bases, J shed 0 bases, and the junction held 8 bases outside the gene matches. This CDR3 is CASRARDSRSYEQYF. CDR3 nucleotide sequence: TGTGCCAGCAGAGCCCGGGACAGTCGCTCCTACGAGCAGTACTTC.

This chain joins TRBV7-3 and TRBJ1-2; TRBD1 aligns across 10 bases. J was trimmed by 4 bases and V by 2 bases; bases with no gene match: 1. Per germline, CDR1 SGHTA and CDR2 FQGTGA. This CDR3 spans 14 amino acids. CDR3 nucleotides: TGTGCCAGCAGCTTAGACAGGGGGCCCTATGGCTACACCTTC. Its translation is CASSLDRGPYGYTF.

This clone was seen a handful of times. The chain has TRBV5-4 and TRBJ2-2, with TRBD1 matching 11 bases. Germline CDR1 and CDR2: SGHNT and YYREEE (reference sequence). V was pared by 4 bases and J by 6 bases, with 5 bases of the junction left unmatched. This CDR3 region has 15 residues. CDR3 sequence reads: CASSPPGQGAGELFF. DNA of the CDR3: TGTGCCAGCAGCCCTCCGGGACAGGGGGCCGGGGAGCTGTTTTTT. Together with reference TRBV5-4 and TRBJ2-2, the CDR3 gives the full variable domain: ETGVTQSPTHLIKTRGQQVTLRCSSQSGHNTVSWYQQALGQGPQFIFQYYREEENGRGNFPPRFSGLQFPNYSSELNVNALELDDSALYLCASSPPGQGAGELFFGEGSRLTVL.

The chain couples TRBV14 to TRBJ2-1, with 8 bases fitting TRBD2. Germline assignment: CDR1 SGHDN and CDR2 FVKESK. With 1 base clipped from V and 9 bases from J, the junction kept 8 bases outside the gene matches. The length of the CDR3 is 15 residues. The CDR3 here is CASSQAVAGLIEQFF. CDR3 in DNA: TGTGCCAGCAGCCAAGCAGTAGCGGGGTTGATTGAGCAGTTCTTC.

V gene TRBV7-8 combines with J gene TRBJ1-4; D might be TRBD1 (6 bases). This CDR3 region has 15 residues. Looked up from germline, CDR1 is SGHVS and CDR2 is FQNEAQ. V was pared by 1 base and J by 8 bases, with 14 bases between. The CDR3 here is CASSLVRGPEEKLFF. The CDR3 bases are TGTGCCAGCAGCTTAGTGCGGGGGCCCGAGGAAAAACTGTTTTTT. Full variable domain (outside the CDR3, taken from reference TRBV7-8 and TRBJ1-4): GAGVSQSPRYKVAKRGQDVALRCDPISGHVSLFWYQQALGQGPEFLTYFQNEAQLDKSGLPSDRFFAERPEGSVSTLKIQRTQQEDSAVYLCASSLVRGPEEKLFFGSGTQLSVL.

This clone showed up just a few times. CDR3 sequence: CAISEDFRAKNIQYF. The DNA of the CDR3 is TGTGCCATCAGTGAGGACTTCCGGGCCAAAAACATTCAGTACTTC. The genes are TRBV10-3 and TRBJ2-4; D call uncertain. CDR3 length: 15 residues. The V and J ends lost 2 bases and 1 base respectively, with 9 bases between them. In germline, CDR1 is ENHRY, CDR2 SYGVKD.